This T cell receptor beta chain is from a study of T cells in Graves' hyperthyroidism and ophthalmopathy (dated by TCRdb to between 2019 and 2020). In the study overall: Peripheral blood was collected at initial diagnosis, before any treatment. A discovery cohort of roughly 96 patients, about 40 with Graves' ophthalmopathy and about 60 with stable Graves' hyperthyroidism, was used to find distinguishing TCR V-J signatures. Prospective prediction of ophthalmopathy was tested in an independent validation cohort consisting of some 18 hyperthyroidism patients and 15 or so patients who later progressed to ophthalmopathy. The 90 to 100 discovery patients were randomly divided into training and test sets at a 7:3 ratio. Thyroid tissue and blood T-cell repertoires from six Graves' hyperthyroidism patients were also compared in the study. After sampling, hyperthyroidism patients received methimazole starting at 30 mg daily, and ophthalmopathy patients received high-dose intravenous methylprednisolone. According to the paper, TCR Vbeta CDR3 sequencing was carried out on roughly 130 peripheral blood samples, which came from approximately 41 ophthalmopathy, 75 to 80 hyperthyroidism and about 17 progressor patients.

This clonotype turned up a few times. The clone's antigen remains unknown. It has no much larger one-base neighbor in the sample; base qualities were not kept. Overall study outcomes, separate from this receptor: In validation, the model predicted progression to ophthalmopathy with roughly 66% sensitivity and about 72% specificity, a median of 6.5 months before onset. Blood samples also contained most of the expanded thyroid clonotypes (frequency above 0.001), which suggests that blood repertoires may reflect thyroid immune responses. Ophthalmopathy was separated from stable hyperthyroidism by a 13 V-J signature model, with 85% to 90% sensitivity and roughly 84% specificity obtained in cross-validation and 80%/75% obtained in testing. No statistical method was used to fix the sample size in advance, and group allocation was not hidden from the investigators.

The TCR beta CDR3 regions were amplified from the RNA transcripts. The first round of RT-PCR for the TCR CDR3 was performed with the HTBI primer set and the Qiagen OneStep RT-PCR kit. Libraries were constructed in a second round of multiplex PCR, after which size selection and purification were carried out. Paired-end sequencing of the libraries was performed with 100 bp reads on an Illumina HiSeq2000. The authors' pipeline ran thus. SOAPnuke was used to process the raw data, with reads discarded if the reads contained adapters or uncalled bases, had a mean Phred below 15, or lacked an exact constant-primer or identifier match. High-quality paired reads were merged with COPE v1.2.5, and unique nucleotide sequences were defined as clonotypes. MiTCR v1.1 was used to align clonotypes to the IMGT TRBV, TRBD and TRBJ reference segments. The analysis included only V-J combinations with a frequency above 0.0001, which together covered around 99% of the repertoires. A TCS score was defined as the ratio of F50 (clonal expansion) to E x V (chaos), with BLOSUM62-based TCRdist applied between CDR3 peptides within each V-J. Welch's t-statistics and random forest reduced roughly 540 V-J features to roughly 13, which were used in a naive Bayes classifier (R e1071). TCRdb passed the public sequencing reads through fastp at Q25 and MiXCR, retaining productive beta sequences. Each record represents a unique CDR3 protein, reported with the most common genes and DNA among its rows. The V and J calls shown here were made by TCRdb, not taken from the authors' results. The sample data list around 350,000 distinct CDR3 sequences, and 13% to 15% of these were observed just once. The ten largest clonotypes hold approximately 19% of the sample.

Ophthalmopathy patients had moderately to severely active disease, Clinical Activity Score of at least 3, NOSPECS grade of at least 4, and duration under 3 months. The study excluded patients with uncontrolled infections, other autoimmune diseases, pregnancy or lactation. Clinical symptoms, serum thyroxine and TRAb, thyroid ultrasound, and orbital computed tomography formed the basis for the diagnoses. Ficoll-Paque density gradient centrifugation was used to isolate PBMCs from 8 to 10 ml of fresh peripheral blood. Total RNA was extracted using Trizol reagent, and RNA quality was assessed on an Agilent 2100 Bioanalyzer. Input material: blood. The TCR originated in an older woman with Graves' ophthalmopathy.

The CDR3 region has the sequence CASTSGGAETQYF. The sequence in DNA is TGTGCCAGCACTTCAGGGGGAGCGGAGACCCAGTACTTC. The rearranged chain carries TRBV25-1 and TRBJ2-5, and 7 junctional nucleotides match TRBD1. The germline V gene supplies CDR1 MGHDK and CDR2 SYGVNS. V ends up 7 bases short and J 5 bases short, with an unmatched junction base count of 7. The CDR3, from cysteine to phenylalanine, totals 13 residues. Left in the record is the CDR3 DNA by itself, 39 bases read in frame from the first base.